What follows describes a single T cell receptor (beta chain). No antigen is known for it. Unique molecular identifiers tagged individual cDNA molecules. TCRdb fed the 5' RACE reads into MiXCR, producing one record per CDR3 protein. Of under 50,000 distinct CDR3 sequences detected, 3.5% to 5% appear once; the ten largest clones hold around 6%. This entry is derived from a study of early T cells in non-severe SARS-CoV-2 infection. Study-wide context: RNA in bulk from unsorted whole blood was sequenced, and chains were unpaired. The study, taken as a whole, reports: CD4 and private specificities were missed by VDJdb matching, which favored anti-spike CD8 responses.

This CDR3 spans 13 amino acids. V was cut by 0 bases and J by 2 bases, with 5 bases left in between. From germline, CDR1 is SGHRS and CDR2 YFSETQ. The source material was whole blood. This TCR was recovered from an adult who was a healthcare worker with PCR-confirmed SARS-CoV-2 infection or an uninfected control (not recorded which). This chain uses TRBV5-1 with TRBJ1-1; unclear D gene. DNA for the CDR3: TGCGCCAGCAGCTTGGACAGTAACACTGAAGCTTTCTTT. The encoded protein is CASSLDSNTEAFF.